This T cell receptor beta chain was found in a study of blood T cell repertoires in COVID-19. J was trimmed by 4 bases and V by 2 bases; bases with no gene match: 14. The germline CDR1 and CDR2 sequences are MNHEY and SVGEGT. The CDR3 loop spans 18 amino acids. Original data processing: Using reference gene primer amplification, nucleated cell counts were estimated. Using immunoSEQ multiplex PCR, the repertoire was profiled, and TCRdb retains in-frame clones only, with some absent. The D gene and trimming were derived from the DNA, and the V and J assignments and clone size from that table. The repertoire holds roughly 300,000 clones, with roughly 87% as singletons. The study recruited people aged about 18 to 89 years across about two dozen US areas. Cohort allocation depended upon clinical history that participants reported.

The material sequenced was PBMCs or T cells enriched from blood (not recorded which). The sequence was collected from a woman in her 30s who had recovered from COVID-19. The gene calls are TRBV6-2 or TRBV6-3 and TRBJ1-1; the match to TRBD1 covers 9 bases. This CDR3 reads CASSYGSDRGRLSTEAFF. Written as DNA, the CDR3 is TGTGCCAGCAGTTACGGATCGGACAGGGGCCGATTGAGCACTGAAGCTTTCTTT.